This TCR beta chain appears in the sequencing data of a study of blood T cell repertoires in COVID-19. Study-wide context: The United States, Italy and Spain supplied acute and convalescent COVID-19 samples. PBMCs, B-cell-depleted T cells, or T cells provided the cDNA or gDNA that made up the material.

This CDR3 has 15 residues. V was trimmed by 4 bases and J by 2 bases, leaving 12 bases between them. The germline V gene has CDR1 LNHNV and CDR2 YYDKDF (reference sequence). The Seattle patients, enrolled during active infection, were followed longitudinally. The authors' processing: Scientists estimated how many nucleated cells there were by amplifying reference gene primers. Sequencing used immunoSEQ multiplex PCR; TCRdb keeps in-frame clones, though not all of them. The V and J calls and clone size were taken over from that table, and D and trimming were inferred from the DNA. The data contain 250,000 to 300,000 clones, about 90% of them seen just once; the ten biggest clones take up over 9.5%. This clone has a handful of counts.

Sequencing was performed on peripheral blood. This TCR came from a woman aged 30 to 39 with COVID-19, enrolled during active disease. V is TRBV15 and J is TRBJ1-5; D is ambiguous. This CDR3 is CATSMMGFGNQPQHF. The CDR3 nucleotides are TGTGCCACCAGCATGATGGGCTTTGGCAATCAGCCCCAGCATTTT.